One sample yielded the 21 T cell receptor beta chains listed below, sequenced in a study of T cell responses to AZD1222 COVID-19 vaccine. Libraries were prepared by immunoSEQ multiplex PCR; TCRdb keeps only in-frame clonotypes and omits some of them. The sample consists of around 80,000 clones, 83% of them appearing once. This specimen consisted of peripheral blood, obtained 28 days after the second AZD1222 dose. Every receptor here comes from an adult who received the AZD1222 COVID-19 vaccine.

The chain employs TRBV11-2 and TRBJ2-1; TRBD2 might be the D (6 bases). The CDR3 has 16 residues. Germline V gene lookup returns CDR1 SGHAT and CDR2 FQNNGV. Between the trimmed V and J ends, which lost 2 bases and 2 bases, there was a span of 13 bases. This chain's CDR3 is CASSLLRGRTYNEQFF. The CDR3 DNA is TGTGCCAGCAGCTTACTTCGAGGGAGGACCTACAATGAGCAGTTCTTC.

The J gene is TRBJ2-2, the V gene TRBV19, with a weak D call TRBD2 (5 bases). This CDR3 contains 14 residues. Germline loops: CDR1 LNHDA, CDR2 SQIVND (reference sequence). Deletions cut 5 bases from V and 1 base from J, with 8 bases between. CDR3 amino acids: CASSVRVNTGELFF. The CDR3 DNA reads TGTGCCAGTAGTGTGCGGGTGAACACCGGGGAGCTGTTTTTT.

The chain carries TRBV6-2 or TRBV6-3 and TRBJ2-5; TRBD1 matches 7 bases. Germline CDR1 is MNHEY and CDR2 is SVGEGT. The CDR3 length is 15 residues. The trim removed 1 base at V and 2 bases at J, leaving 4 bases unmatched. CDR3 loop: CASSYWGTEQETQYF. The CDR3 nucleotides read TGTGCCAGCAGTTACTGGGGGACAGAGCAAGAGACCCAGTACTTC.

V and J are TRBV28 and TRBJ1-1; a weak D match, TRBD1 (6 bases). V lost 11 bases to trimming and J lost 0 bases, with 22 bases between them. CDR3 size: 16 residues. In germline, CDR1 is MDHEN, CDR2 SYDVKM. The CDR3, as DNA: TGTGCCCAGGACTTAAACAGGGCCACGATGAACACTGAAGCTTTCTTT. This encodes CAQDLNRATMNTEAFF.

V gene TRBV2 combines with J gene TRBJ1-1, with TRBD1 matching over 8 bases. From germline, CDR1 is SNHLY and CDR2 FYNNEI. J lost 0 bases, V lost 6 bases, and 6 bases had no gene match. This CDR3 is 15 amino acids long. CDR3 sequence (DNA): TGTGCCAGCAGACCCGACAGGGGTCTGAACACTGAAGCTTTCTTT. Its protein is CASRPDRGLNTEAFF.

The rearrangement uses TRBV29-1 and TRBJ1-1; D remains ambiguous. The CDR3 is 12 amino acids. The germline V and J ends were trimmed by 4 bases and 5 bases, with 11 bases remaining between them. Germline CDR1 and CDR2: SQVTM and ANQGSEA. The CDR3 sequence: CSVAIQETEAFF. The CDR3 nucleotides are TGCAGCGTTGCCATTCAGGAAACTGAAGCTTTCTTT.

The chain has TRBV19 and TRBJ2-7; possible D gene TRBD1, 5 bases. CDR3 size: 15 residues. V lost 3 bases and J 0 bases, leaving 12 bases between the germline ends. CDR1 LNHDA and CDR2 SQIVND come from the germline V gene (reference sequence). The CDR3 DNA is TGTGCCAGTAGTATGTCGGCAGGGTACTCCTACGAGCAGTACTTC. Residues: CASSMSAGYSYEQYF.

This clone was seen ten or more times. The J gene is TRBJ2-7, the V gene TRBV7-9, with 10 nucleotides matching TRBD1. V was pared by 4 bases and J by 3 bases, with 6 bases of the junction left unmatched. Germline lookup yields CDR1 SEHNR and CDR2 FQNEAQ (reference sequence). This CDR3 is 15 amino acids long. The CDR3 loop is CASSSIRDRGYEQYF. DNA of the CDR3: TGTGCCAGCAGCTCAATCCGGGACAGGGGCTACGAGCAGTACTTC.

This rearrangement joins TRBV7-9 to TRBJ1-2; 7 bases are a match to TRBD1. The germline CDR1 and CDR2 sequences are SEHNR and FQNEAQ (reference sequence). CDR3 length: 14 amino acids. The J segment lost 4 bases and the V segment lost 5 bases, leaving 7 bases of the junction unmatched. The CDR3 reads CASSRPDRAYGYTF. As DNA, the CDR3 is TGTGCCAGCAGCCGACCAGACAGGGCCTATGGCTACACCTTC.

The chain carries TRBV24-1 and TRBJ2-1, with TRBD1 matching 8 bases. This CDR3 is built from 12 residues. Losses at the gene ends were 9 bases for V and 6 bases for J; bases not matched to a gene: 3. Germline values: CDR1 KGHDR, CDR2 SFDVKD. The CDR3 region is CATEGQANEQFF. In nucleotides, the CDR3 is TGTGCCACCGAGGGACAGGCCAATGAGCAGTTCTTC.

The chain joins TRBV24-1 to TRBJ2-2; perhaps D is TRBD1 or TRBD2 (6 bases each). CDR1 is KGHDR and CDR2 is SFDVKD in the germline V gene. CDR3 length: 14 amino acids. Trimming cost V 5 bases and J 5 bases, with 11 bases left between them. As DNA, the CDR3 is TGTGCCACCAGTGTGGAGGGGGGAACCGGGGAGCTGTTTTTT. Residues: CATSVEGGTGELFF.

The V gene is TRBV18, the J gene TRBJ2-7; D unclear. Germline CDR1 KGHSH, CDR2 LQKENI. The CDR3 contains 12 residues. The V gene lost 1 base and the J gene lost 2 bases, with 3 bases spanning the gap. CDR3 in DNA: TGTGCCAGCTCACCACAGACCTACGAGCAGTACTTC. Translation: CASSPQTYEQYF.

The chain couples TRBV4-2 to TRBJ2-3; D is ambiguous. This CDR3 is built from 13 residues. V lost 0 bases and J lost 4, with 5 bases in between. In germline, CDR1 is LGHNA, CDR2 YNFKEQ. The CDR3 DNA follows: TGTGCCAGCAGCCAAGATTGGGCAGATACGCAGTATTTT. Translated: CASSQDWADTQYF.

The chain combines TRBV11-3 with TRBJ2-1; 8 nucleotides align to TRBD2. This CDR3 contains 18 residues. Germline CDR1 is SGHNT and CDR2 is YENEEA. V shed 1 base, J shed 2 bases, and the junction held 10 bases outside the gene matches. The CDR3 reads CASSLGVVSGNAYNEQFF. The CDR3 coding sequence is TGTGCCAGCAGCTTAGGAGTGGTTAGCGGGAACGCCTACAATGAGCAGTTCTTC.

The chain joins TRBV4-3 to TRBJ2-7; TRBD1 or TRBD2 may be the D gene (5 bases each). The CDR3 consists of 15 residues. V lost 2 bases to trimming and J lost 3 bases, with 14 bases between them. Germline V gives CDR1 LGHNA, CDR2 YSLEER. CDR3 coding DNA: TGCGCCAGCAGCCAATGGTCAGGGACCATCTACGAGCAGTACTTC. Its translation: CASSQWSGTIYEQYF.

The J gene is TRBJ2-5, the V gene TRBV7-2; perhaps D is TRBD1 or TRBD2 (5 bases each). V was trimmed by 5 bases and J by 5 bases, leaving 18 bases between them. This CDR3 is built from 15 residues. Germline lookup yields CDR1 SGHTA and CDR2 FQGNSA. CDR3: CASSPQGGGEETQYF. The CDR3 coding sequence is TGTGCCAGCAGCCCCCAGGGTGGGGGTGAGGAGACCCAGTACTTC.

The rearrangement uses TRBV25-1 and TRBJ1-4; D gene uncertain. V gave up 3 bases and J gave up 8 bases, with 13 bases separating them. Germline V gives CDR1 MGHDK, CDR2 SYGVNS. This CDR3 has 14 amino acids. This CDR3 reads CASSDPQTAEKLFF. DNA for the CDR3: TGTGCCAGCAGTGACCCACAGACCGCCGAAAAACTGTTTTTT.

In nucleotides, the CDR3 is TGTGCCAGAAGCTTAGGGGGGGAAAGCGAGCAGTACTTC. Translated, it gives CARSLGGESEQYF. The chain recombines TRBV5-3 with TRBJ2-7, with a tentative D call TRBD2 (7 bases). TRBV5-3 is an open reading frame whose function is uncertain. Trimming pared 2 bases from V and 6 bases from J, leaving 12 bases between. This CDR3 has 13 residues.

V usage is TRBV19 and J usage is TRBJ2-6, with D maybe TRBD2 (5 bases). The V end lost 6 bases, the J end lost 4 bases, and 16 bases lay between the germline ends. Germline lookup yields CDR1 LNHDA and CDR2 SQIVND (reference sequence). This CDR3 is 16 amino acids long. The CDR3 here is CASSYHGRRGANVLTF. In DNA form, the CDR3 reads TGTGCCAGTAGCTATCACGGACGGAGGGGGGCCAACGTCCTGACTTTC.

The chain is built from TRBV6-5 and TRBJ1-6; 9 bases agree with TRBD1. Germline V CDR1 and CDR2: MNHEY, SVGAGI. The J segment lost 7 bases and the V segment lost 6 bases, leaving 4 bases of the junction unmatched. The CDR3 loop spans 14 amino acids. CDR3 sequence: CASRPGTGNSPLHF. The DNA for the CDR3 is TGTGCCAGCAGACCCGGGACAGGGAATTCACCCCTCCACTTT.

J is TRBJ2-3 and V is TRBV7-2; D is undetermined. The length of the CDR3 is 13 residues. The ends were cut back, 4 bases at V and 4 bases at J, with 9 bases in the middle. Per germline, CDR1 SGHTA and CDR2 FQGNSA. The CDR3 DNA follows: TGTGCCAGCAGCTCAAGCTGGGCAGATACGCAGTATTTT. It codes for CASSSSWADTQYF.